These 8 T cell receptor beta chains came from one sample sequenced in a study of blood T cell repertoires in COVID-19. Sequenced by immunoSEQ multiplex PCR; TCRdb stores in-frame clones only, minus some. The sample yields more than 150,000 clones, 94% seen once. Sequencing used peripheral blood. These receptors were taken from a man in his thirties or forties with COVID-19, enrolled during active disease.

This clone was seen once. The J gene is TRBJ2-5, the V gene TRBV14; D possibly corresponds to TRBD1 (5 bases). CDR3 length: 16 residues. The V end lost 3 bases, the J end lost 2 bases, and 16 bases lay between the germline ends. The germline V gene has CDR1 SGHDN and CDR2 FVKESK. CDR3 in amino acids: CASSQGQTTVQETQYF. CDR3 nucleotides: TGTGCCAGCAGCCAGGGGCAGACCACAGTTCAAGAGACCCAGTACTTC.

The CDR3 loop reads CASSSQARTSNEQFF. CDR3 in DNA: TGTGCCAGCAGCTCCCAGGCCCGCACTAGTAATGAGCAGTTCTTC. The gene calls are TRBV11-2 and TRBJ2-1; tentative D call: TRBD2 (5 bases). Trimming pared 4 bases from V and 7 bases from J, leaving 17 bases between. The CDR3 runs to 15 residues. The germline V gene encodes CDR1 SGHAT and CDR2 FQNNGV.

The CDR3 protein is CASSFYPNTGELFF. In DNA, the CDR3 is TGTGCCAGCAGCTTCTATCCGAACACCGGGGAGCTGTTTTTT. The chain couples TRBV7-2 to TRBJ2-2; D call uncertain. V dropped 3 bases and J dropped 0 bases, with 5 bases sitting between them. This CDR3 comprises 14 residues. CDR1 is SGHTA, CDR2 FQGNSA, per germline. The entire variable domain, with the rest obtained from reference TRBV7-2 and TRBJ2-2, is as follows: GAGVSQSPSNKVTEKGKDVELRCDPISGHTALYWYRQSLGQGLEFLIYFQGNSAPDKSGLPSDRFSAERTGGSVSTLTIQRTQQEDSAVYLCASSFYPNTGELFFGEGSRLTVL.

This chain joins TRBV7-6 and TRBJ2-3; 9 nucleotides agree with TRBD1. Germline V lookup: CDR1 SGHVS, CDR2 FNYEAQ. The CDR3 runs to 15 residues. Losses at the gene ends were 5 bases for V and 1 base for J; bases not matched to a gene: 4. The CDR3 DNA is TGTGCCAGCAGCCAGGGACAGGGTGGCACAGATACGCAGTATTTT. Translated: CASSQGQGGTDTQYF.

This clone was seen just once. The chain couples TRBV10-3 to TRBJ2-6, with 9 bases fitting TRBD1. Trimming took 5 bases from V and 3 from J; bases not matched to a gene: 8. Per germline, CDR1 ENHRY and CDR2 SYGVKD. This CDR3 contains 17 residues. The CDR3 bases are TGTGCCATCAGTACCGGGACAGGGAACCGTGGGGCCAACGTCCTGACTTTC. Amino acid sequence: CAISTGTGNRGANVLTF.

The chain joins TRBV3-1 (or the pseudogene TRBV3-2) to TRBJ1-5; D unresolved. V was shortened by 4 bases and J by 4 bases, with 11 bases between the two germline ends. Germline CDR1 is LGHDT and CDR2 is YNNKEL (reference sequence). CDR3 length: 14 residues. CDR3 bases: TGTGCCAGCAGCCGCGGAGGACCGAATCAGCCCCAGCATTTT. It translates to CASSRGGPNQPQHF.

The chain joins TRBV27 to TRBJ1-2, with 10 positions matching TRBD1. In germline, CDR1 is MNHEY, CDR2 SMNVEV (reference sequence). V gave up 4 bases and J gave up 6 bases; unmatched junction bases: 8. The CDR3 is 15 amino acids. The CDR3 sequence: CASSWVTGGINGYTF. CDR3 in DNA: TGTGCCAGCAGTTGGGTGACAGGGGGCATCAATGGCTACACCTTC.

CDR3 sequence: CASRAPGLAGGPGTGELFF. Written as DNA, the CDR3 is TGCGCCAGCAGGGCACCCGGACTAGCGGGGGGGCCTGGTACCGGGGAGCTGTTTTTT. V is TRBV10-2 and J is TRBJ2-2, with TRBD2 matching 15 bases. This CDR3 region has 19 residues. Germline trimming cut 6 bases from V and 5 bases from J; bases unmatched to any gene: 13. Per the germline V gene, CDR1 is WSHSY and CDR2 is SAAADI.